The 29 T cell receptor beta chains below were found in one sample sequenced in a study of cytomegalovirus exposure and HLA in healthy donors. Vbeta (60) and Jbeta (13) primers were used in the PCR. TCRdb keeps only in-frame clones here, not all; method: immunoSEQ multiplex PCR. This table holds 97,000 or so clones, about three quarters found once. The sequenced material came from PBMCs. The receptors derive from a man aged 40-50 years in good health and CMV-seronegative.

The chain joins TRBV6-6 to TRBJ1-4, with no clear D. CDR1 MNHNY and CDR2 SVGAGI come from the germline V gene (reference sequence). Trimming pared 5 bases from V and 0 bases from J, leaving 7 bases between. The CDR3 is made up of 14 amino acids. CDR3 bases: TGTGCCAGCAGTACACAAGCAACTAATGAAAAACTGTTTTTT. Amino acids: CASSTQATNEKLFF.

The V call is TRBV13, the J call TRBJ2-3; 11 positions agree with TRBD2. There are 16 residues in the CDR3. Germline V gene sequence: CDR1 PRHDT, CDR2 FYEKMQ (reference sequence). After removal of 0 bases from V and 4 bases from J, the junction contained 3 bases not matched to a gene. The CDR3, as DNA: TGTGCCAGCAGCTTAGGTAGCGGGGGGGTCTCAGATACGCAGTATTTT. Translation: CASSLGSGGVSDTQYF.

This clone has just one count. V and J are TRBV2 and TRBJ2-3, with a weak D call TRBD1 (5 bases). Trimming took off 4 bases at V and 4 bases at J, with 12 bases between the two ends. The length of the CDR3 is 14 residues. CDR1 SNHLY and CDR2 FYNNEI come from the germline V gene. CDR3 sequence: CASSGQGHADTQYF. CDR3 in DNA: TGTGCCAGCAGTGGGCAGGGCCACGCAGATACGCAGTATTTT.

The chain recombines TRBV19 with TRBJ1-5; D uncertain. The CDR3 contains 14 residues. Germline-derived CDR1 and CDR2 are LNHDA and SQIVND (reference sequence). V was trimmed by 7 bases and J by 1 base, leaving 11 bases between them. CDR3 nucleotides: TGTGCCAGTAAGAGCATAAAGAGCAATCAGCCCCAGCATTTT. It codes for CASKSIKSNQPQHF.

The CDR3 DNA sequence: TGTGCCAGCAGGGTGGACAGGGAAGGTGAAGCTTTCTTT. This translates into CASRVDREGEAFF. The chain carries TRBV6-4 and TRBJ1-1, with 8 bases fitting TRBD1. This CDR3 comprises 13 residues. The ends lost 6 bases at V and 7 bases at J; junction bases unmatched: 7. The V gene's germline CDR1 is MRHNA and CDR2 SNTAGT.

Points on this clone: The junction differs from germline at one of its ends, possibly a read error. CDR3 sequence (DNA): TGTTCCAGCAGCTTTACCCCCTCGGGGATCAGCTCCTACGAGCAGTACTTC. Its protein product is CSSSFTPSGISSYEQYF. The chain employs TRBV7-9 and TRBJ2-7; weak D call: TRBD2 (5 bases). The germline V gene has CDR1 SEHNR and CDR2 FQNEAQ (reference sequence). The CDR3 runs 17 residues.

The V and J genes are TRBV18 and TRBJ2-1; 7 nucleotides line up with TRBD2. Per the germline V gene, CDR1 is KGHSH and CDR2 is LQKENI. Trimming removed 6 bases from V and 2 bases from J; junction bases left unmatched: 7. CDR3 length: 15 residues. The CDR3 region has the DNA TGTGCCAGCTCCCTCGGGGAGGGCCCCTACAATGAGCAGTTCTTC. Its translation is CASSLGEGPYNEQFF.

The chain employs TRBV5-8 and TRBJ1-4; D might be TRBD1 (5 bases). The CDR3 extends over 17 amino acids. V was trimmed by 4 bases and J by 5 bases, leaving 21 bases between them. Germline V gives CDR1 SGHTS, CDR2 YDEGEE. In DNA form, the CDR3 reads TGTGCCAGCAGCCGGGGCGGGGGGACGGGACTCAATGAAAAACTGTTTTTT. This translates into CASSRGGGTGLNEKLFF.

This rearrangement joins TRBV5-1 to TRBJ2-1, with 7 bases matching TRBD1. V was pared by 4 bases and J by 0 bases, with 7 bases of the junction left unmatched. Germline V gives CDR1 SGHRS, CDR2 YFSETQ. The CDR3 spans 16 residues. CDR3 sequence reads: CASSRGQRGSYNEQFF. In nucleotides, the CDR3 is TGCGCCAGCAGCAGGGGACAGCGCGGCTCCTACAATGAGCAGTTCTTC.

The chain uses TRBV7-2 and TRBJ1-5, with D possibly matching TRBD1 (5 bases). Germline CDR1 and CDR2: SGHTA and FQGNSA. V shed 3 bases and J shed 3 bases, with 24 bases lying between them. The CDR3 totals 19 residues. The CDR3 DNA reads as TGTGCCAGCAGCTTTTTCCCCACCGGCAGGGCAGGGCCCAATCAGCCCCAGCATTTT. Its translation is CASSFFPTGRAGPNQPQHF.

By proportion, this clone is medium-sized (0.01 to 0.1%). The rearrangement joins TRBV5-4 to TRBJ1-2; 9 bases align to TRBD1. The V and J ends lost 4 bases and 6 bases, in that order; junction bases with no gene match: 10. Germline loops: CDR1 SGHNT, CDR2 YYREEE (reference sequence). This CDR3 spans 15 amino acids. The CDR3 DNA is TGTGCCAGCAGCAACGACCGACAGGGGGTTGATGGCTACACCTTC. Its translation is CASSNDRQGVDGYTF.

CDR3 residues: CASVGGANSPLHF. CDR3 DNA: TGTGCCAGCGTCGGGGGGGCGAATTCACCCCTCCACTTT. The chain combines TRBV6-1 with TRBJ1-6; weak D call: TRBD1 (6 bases). There are 13 residues in the CDR3. CDR1 is MNHNS, CDR2 SASEGT, per germline. Trimming removed 8 bases from V and 7 bases from J, with 12 bases in between.

The gene calls are TRBV19 and TRBJ1-2; D possibly corresponds to TRBD1 (5 bases). This CDR3 is built from 14 residues. Trimming left V 7 bases short and J 4 bases short, with 16 bases between. Germline-derived CDR1 and CDR2 are LNHDA and SQIVND (reference sequence). CDR3 DNA: TGTGCCAGTACCCCGAACGGGGGGGTCTATGGCTACACCTTC. As protein: CASTPNGGVYGYTF. The entire variable domain, with the rest obtained from reference TRBV19 and TRBJ1-2, is as follows: DGGITQSPKYLFRKEGQNVTLSCEQNLNHDAMYWYRQDPGQGLRLIYYSQIVNDFQKGDIAEGYSVSREKKESFPLTVTSAQKNPTAFYLCASTPNGGVYGYTFGSGTRLTVV.

J is TRBJ2-3 and V is TRBV7-9; D is perhaps TRBD1 (5 bases). With 1 base removed from V and 3 bases from J, the gap between germline ends came to 14 bases. The CDR3 is made up of 16 amino acids. Germline V gives CDR1 SEHNR, CDR2 FQNEAQ (reference sequence). The CDR3 DNA follows: TGTGCCAGCAGCTTAGAGGCAGGGAAGGAAACAGATACGCAGTATTTT. Translation gives CASSLEAGKETDTQYF.

This chain joins TRBV7-2 and TRBJ1-3; no reliable D call. V shed 1 base and J shed 0 bases, with 10 bases lying between them. The CDR3 consists of 16 residues. Germline CDR1 and CDR2: SGHTA and FQGNSA. CDR3 coding DNA: TGTGCCAGCAGCTTAGGTACAGTCCCCTCTGGAAACACCATATATTTT. This translates into CASSLGTVPSGNTIYF.

The chain joins TRBV4-1 to TRBJ1-4; no reliable D call. The V end was cut by 0 bases, the J end by 8 bases, with 10 bases between. Germline CDR1 reads MGHRA; CDR2 reads YSYEKL. CDR3 length: 14 residues. CDR3 residues: CASSQDRAGEKLFF. The CDR3 nucleotides are TGCGCCAGCAGCCAAGATAGGGCGGGGGAAAAACTGTTTTTT.

The rearrangement uses TRBV19 and TRBJ1-6, with 8 bases lining up with TRBD1. CDR1 and CDR2 (germline): LNHDA, SQIVND (reference sequence). After removal of 6 bases from V and 7 bases from J, the junction contained 8 bases not matched to a gene. The CDR3 sequence is 15 residues long. The CDR3 loop reads CASRDGDRLNSPLHF. In nucleotides, the CDR3 is TGTGCCAGTAGGGATGGGGACAGGCTCAATTCACCCCTCCACTTT.

The chain recombines TRBV10-3 with TRBJ1-2; TRBD1 aligns across 7 bases. The V segment lost 7 bases and the J segment 1 base; nucleotides outside the gene matches: 12. The CDR3 consists of 16 residues. Germline V gene sequence: CDR1 ENHRY, CDR2 SYGVKD. CDR3 amino acids: CAINKGAGALNYGYTF. Here the CDR3 DNA reads TGTGCCATCAATAAGGGGGCCGGCGCCCTTAACTATGGCTACACCTTC.

This sequence joins TRBV11-2 and TRBJ2-5, with D perhaps TRBD2 (5 bases). V lost 1 base and J lost 4, with 13 bases in between. This CDR3 comprises 15 residues. Looked up from germline, CDR1 is SGHAT and CDR2 is FQNNGV. CDR3 sequence: CASSLVRAAGETQYF. The DNA for the CDR3 is TGTGCCAGCAGCTTAGTACGGGCCGCGGGAGAGACCCAGTACTTC.

The chain is built from TRBV5-4 and TRBJ2-7, with 12 bases aligning to TRBD1. This CDR3 comprises 15 residues. V lost 4 bases to trimming and J lost 3 bases; unmatched junction nucleotides: 5. The germline V gene encodes CDR1 SGHNT and CDR2 YYREEE (reference sequence). CDR3 sequence: CASSKGQGAGYEQYF. The CDR3 coding sequence is TGTGCCAGCAGCAAGGGACAGGGGGCAGGCTACGAGCAGTACTTC. Based on the CDR3 plus reference TRBV5-4 and TRBJ2-7, the full variable domain is ETGVTQSPTHLIKTRGQQVTLRCSSQSGHNTVSWYQQALGQGPQFIFQYYREEENGRGNFPPRFSGLQFPNYSSELNVNALELDDSALYLCASSKGQGAGYEQYFGPGTRLTVT.

This sequence joins TRBV25-1 and TRBJ2-1, with D tentatively TRBD2 (6 bases). The CDR3 runs 14 residues. V gave up 3 bases and J gave up 6 bases, with 12 bases separating them. Germline CDR1 MGHDK, CDR2 SYGVNS. CDR3 residues: CASSETSRGNEQFF. The CDR3 DNA reads TGTGCCAGCAGTGAGACTAGTCGCGGCAATGAGCAGTTCTTC.

The chain couples TRBV19 to TRBJ1-1; 11 bases match TRBD1. Losses at the gene ends were 7 bases for V and 4 bases for J; bases not matched to a gene: 8. From germline, CDR1 is LNHDA and CDR2 SQIVND (reference sequence). The CDR3 sequence is 15 residues long. Here the CDR3 reads CASTTTGQGGTEAFF. The CDR3 coding sequence is TGTGCCAGTACAACCACGGGACAGGGGGGCACTGAAGCTTTCTTT.

There are a few counts of this clone. The CDR3 DNA is TGTGCCAGCAGCCCCCCGGGACTCAAAACGCAGTATTTT. Translating gives CASSPPGLKTQYF. The chain combines TRBV7-2 with TRBJ2-3; TRBD2 is a possible D gene (6 bases). Trimming removed 5 bases from V and 9 bases from J, with 15 bases in between. CDR1 is SGHTA and CDR2 is FQGNSA in the germline V gene. This CDR3 comprises 13 residues.

The chain has TRBV5-1 and TRBJ2-1; no definite D call. The ends were cut back, 0 bases at V and 9 bases at J, with 7 bases in the middle. Germline V lookup: CDR1 SGHRS, CDR2 YFSETQ. This CDR3 has 12 residues. CDR3 sequence reads: CASSLEESEQFF. DNA for the CDR3: TGCGCCAGCAGCTTGGAGGAGAGTGAGCAGTTCTTC.

The rearrangement links TRBV15 to TRBJ2-3; TRBD1 might be the D (5 bases). The CDR3 has 12 residues. Germline V gives CDR1 LNHNV, CDR2 YYDKDF (reference sequence). V shed 6 bases and J shed 6 bases, with 10 bases lying between them. The CDR3 nucleotides read TGTGCCACCAGTAAGGGGCGGGATACGCAGTATTTT. As protein: CATSKGRDTQYF.

This rearrangement joins TRBV9 to TRBJ2-2; TRBD1 agrees at 9 bases. Germline values: CDR1 SGDLS, CDR2 YYNGEE. The CDR3 loop spans 13 amino acids. J was trimmed by 7 bases and V by 6 bases; bases with no gene match: 4. The CDR3 protein is CASTQGANGELFF. The CDR3 DNA follows: TGTGCCAGCACACAGGGGGCCAACGGGGAGCTGTTTTTT.

This clone was picked up a small number of times. The V call is TRBV6-6, the J call TRBJ1-2; D remains unclear. This CDR3 is 13 amino acids long. The germline V gene encodes CDR1 MNHNY and CDR2 SVGAGI (reference sequence). V dropped 4 bases and J dropped 6 bases, with 12 bases sitting between them. CDR3 in amino acids: CASSSSVLNGYTF. The DNA for the CDR3 is TGTGCCAGCAGTTCAAGCGTTCTGAATGGCTACACCTTC.

The chain is built from TRBV7-2 and TRBJ2-5; D is uncertain. Deletions cut 4 bases from V and 2 bases from J, with 2 bases between. The CDR3 covers 11 residues. In germline, CDR1 is SGHTA, CDR2 FQGNSA. The CDR3 DNA reads TGTGCCAGCAGCTCACAAGAGACCCAGTACTTC. It yields the protein CASSSQETQYF.

The V and J genes are TRBV4-1 and TRBJ2-1, with 9 bases fitting TRBD1. The germline V gene encodes CDR1 MGHRA and CDR2 YSYEKL. V was pared by 0 bases and J by 3 bases, with 3 bases of the junction left unmatched. The CDR3 is made up of 16 amino acids. This CDR3 reads CASSQEGTGYYNEQFF. The CDR3 region has the DNA TGCGCCAGCAGCCAAGAAGGGACAGGGTACTACAATGAGCAGTTCTTC.